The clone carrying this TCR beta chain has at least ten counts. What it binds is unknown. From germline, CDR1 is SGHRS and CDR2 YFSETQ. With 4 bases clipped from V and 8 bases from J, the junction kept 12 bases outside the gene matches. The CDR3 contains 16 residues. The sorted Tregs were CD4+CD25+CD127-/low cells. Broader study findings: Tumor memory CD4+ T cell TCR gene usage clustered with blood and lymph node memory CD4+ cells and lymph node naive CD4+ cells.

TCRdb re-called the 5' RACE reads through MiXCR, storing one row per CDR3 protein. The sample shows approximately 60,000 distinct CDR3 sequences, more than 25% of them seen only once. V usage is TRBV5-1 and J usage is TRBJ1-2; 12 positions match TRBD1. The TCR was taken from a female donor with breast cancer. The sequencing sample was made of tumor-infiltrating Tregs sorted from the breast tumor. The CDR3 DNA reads TGCGCCAGCAGCCCAGAACCGGGACAGGGGGCGCTAGGCTACACCTTC. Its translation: CASSPEPGQGALGYTF. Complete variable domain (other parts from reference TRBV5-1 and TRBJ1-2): KAGVTQTPRYLIKTRGQQVTLSCSPISGHRSVSWYQQTPGQGLQFLFEYFSETQRNKGNFPGRFSGRQFSNSRSEMNVSTLELGDSALYLCASSPEPGQGALGYTFGSGTRLTVV.